The 7 T cell receptor beta chains below were found in one sample sequenced in a study of control samples from healthy donors and cancer patients. Generated by immunoSEQ multiplex PCR, the TCRdb table keeps only in-frame clones and is missing some. The top ten hold less than 2.5% of the sample, which has some 57,000 clones, roughly 94% seen once. The specimen was blood. The receptors were gathered from a man aged 30-40 years in good health.

V is TRBV29-1 and J is TRBJ2-2, with D hard to call. The V gene's germline CDR1 is SQVTM and CDR2 ANQGSEA. The ends were cut back, 3 bases at V and 0 bases at J, with 8 bases in the middle. The CDR3 loop spans 14 amino acids. This CDR3 reads CSVEGSPNTGELFF. The CDR3 region has the DNA TGCAGCGTTGAGGGCAGTCCGAACACCGGGGAGCTGTTTTTT.

The CDR3 nucleotides read TGTGCCAGCAGTGAAGGAGGTGAAGCTTTCTTT. Encoded protein: CASSEGGEAFF. The rearrangement uses TRBV25-1 and TRBJ1-1; no reliable D call. This CDR3 comprises 11 residues. The germline V gene has CDR1 MGHDK and CDR2 SYGVNS. The V end was cut by 2 bases, the J end by 7 bases, with 5 bases between.

This chain links TRBV7-6 with TRBJ2-2, with D perhaps assigned TRBD1 or TRBD2 (5 bases each). The CDR3 runs 14 residues. Between the trimmed V and J ends, which lost 5 bases and 0 bases, there was a span of 7 bases. Germline V gene lookup returns CDR1 SGHVS and CDR2 FNYEAQ. Here the CDR3 DNA reads TGTGCCAGCAGCCGGGGCCCGAACACCGGGGAGCTGTTTTTT. This codes for CASSRGPNTGELFF.

V gene TRBV3-1 (or the pseudogene TRBV3-2) combines with J gene TRBJ2-5, with 10 bases that match TRBD1. The CDR3 spans 17 residues. Germline V gene sequence: CDR1 LGHDT, CDR2 YNNKEL (reference sequence). V shed 2 bases and J 5 bases; nucleotides not matched to a gene: 11. CDR3 bases: TGTGCCAGCAGCCAAAATTGGGGACAGGGGTTTTTGGAGACCCAGTACTTC. Encoded protein: CASSQNWGQGFLETQYF.

The genes are TRBV7-3 and TRBJ2-1; 10 bases are a match to TRBD2. The CDR3 length is 15 residues. The V and J ends lost 5 bases and 4 bases, in that order; junction bases with no gene match: 5. Germline V CDR1 and CDR2: SGHTA, FQGTGA. The CDR3: CASSPGTSEYNEQFF. CDR3 in DNA: TGTGCCAGCAGCCCCGGGACTAGCGAATACAATGAGCAGTTCTTC.

The rearrangement links TRBV4-1 to TRBJ2-1; no definite D call. Germline V gene lookup returns CDR1 MGHRA and CDR2 YSYEKL. CDR3 length equals 13 residues. The ends were cut back, 5 bases at V and 7 bases at J, with 12 bases in the middle. CDR3 loop: CASSTLVGNEQFF. The CDR3 DNA reads TGCGCCAGCAGCACCTTAGTGGGGAATGAGCAGTTCTTC.

The gene calls are TRBV5-5 and TRBJ1-1, with D possibly being TRBD1 (5 bases). Trimming left V 6 bases short and J 7 bases short, with 19 bases between. The CDR3 contains 14 residues. Germline V gene sequence: CDR1 SGHKS, CDR2 YYEKEE (reference sequence). CDR3 sequence reads: CASTISGGASEAFF. CDR3 DNA sequence: TGTGCCAGCACTATATCGGGTGGGGCCAGTGAAGCTTTCTTT.